One sample yielded the 10 T cell receptor beta chains listed below, sequenced in a study of chemoradiotherapy in HPV16-positive cancers. TCRdb keeps only in-frame clones here, not all; method: immunoSEQ multiplex PCR. In the table there are about 53,000 clones, about nine tenths of which are singletons. The sequencing here drew on blood, taken from a patient who underwent chemoradiotherapy. The receptors derive from a human donor with HPV-associated anogenital cancer.

The chain combines TRBV4-3 with TRBJ1-6; no definite D call. Germline values: CDR1 LGHNA, CDR2 YSLEER. The ends were cut back, 0 bases at V and 1 base at J, with 16 bases in the middle. This CDR3 has 19 residues. DNA for the CDR3: TGCGCCAGCAGCCAAGATCGTTTGCCCCATGGGTCCTATAATTCACCCCTCCACTTT. Its translation: CASSQDRLPHGSYNSPLHF.

This chain links TRBV11-2 with TRBJ2-3; TRBD2 matches 9 bases. Germline CDR1 is SGHAT and CDR2 is FQNNGV. Germline trimming cut 5 bases from V and 3 bases from J; bases unmatched to any gene: 9. This CDR3 region has 16 residues. The CDR3 sequence: CASSNLRGGWTDTQYF. As DNA, the CDR3 is TGTGCCAGCAGCAACCTGCGGGGGGGCTGGACAGATACGCAGTATTTT.

This clone was picked up a small number of times. V is TRBV4-3 and J is TRBJ2-6; D is perhaps TRBD1 (5 bases). This CDR3 spans 16 amino acids. V was shortened by 1 base and J by 0 bases, with 7 bases between the two germline ends. The V gene's germline CDR1 is LGHNA and CDR2 YSLEER. The CDR3 DNA reads TGCGCCAGCAGCCAAGCAACAGGCTCTGGGGCCAACGTCCTGACTTTC. This gives the protein CASSQATGSGANVLTF.

This clone was seen only once. The chain employs TRBV5-1 and TRBJ2-1, with D uncertain. V was pared by 4 bases and J by 0 bases, with 14 bases between. The CDR3 contains 16 residues. Germline-derived CDR1 and CDR2 are SGHRS and YFSETQ. The CDR3 nucleotides read TGCGCCAGCAGCCCCCAGGCGGACCCCTCCTACAATGAGCAGTTCTTC. Its translation is CASSPQADPSYNEQFF.

This sequence joins TRBV11-3 and TRBJ2-3, with D possibly being TRBD2 (5 bases). The CDR3 sequence is 14 residues long. V gave up 3 bases and J gave up 3 bases, with 10 bases separating them. The germline V gene encodes CDR1 SGHNT and CDR2 YENEEA. The CDR3 loop is CASSFGGSTDTQYF. CDR3 nucleotides: TGTGCCAGCAGCTTCGGTGGGAGTACAGATACGCAGTATTTT.

This chain joins TRBV6-1 and TRBJ2-2; D gene unclear. The CDR3 has 11 amino acids. CDR1 is MNHNS, CDR2 SASEGT, per germline. With 2 bases removed from V and 9 bases from J, the gap between germline ends came to 4 bases. CDR3 residues: CASSEQRELFF. The CDR3 DNA is TGTGCCAGCAGTGAACAACGGGAGCTGTTTTTT.

The rearrangement links TRBV19 to TRBJ2-3, with 7 bases lining up with TRBD1. Trimming at V came to 5 bases and at J to 2 bases, leaving 4 bases not matched to a gene. Germline V CDR1 and CDR2: LNHDA, SQIVND (reference sequence). The CDR3 is 14 residues long. CDR3 sequence reads: CASSPGQNTDTQYF. The CDR3 nucleotides read TGTGCCAGTAGTCCGGGACAGAACACAGATACGCAGTATTTT.

The CDR3 coding sequence is TGCGCCAGCAGCTTTTCCGGGACAGGGGGGTACGAGCAGTACTTC. Its translation is CASSFSGTGGYEQYF. The chain is built from TRBV5-1 and TRBJ2-7; 11 nucleotides agree with TRBD1. This CDR3 has 15 amino acids. V dropped 2 bases and J dropped 4; count of bases not matched to a gene: 5. Germline CDR1 is SGHRS and CDR2 is YFSETQ.

The V call is TRBV11-2, the J call TRBJ2-2, with TRBD2 identical over 13 bases. The junction had 8 bases not matched to a gene; V was cut back by 7 bases and J by 3 bases. Germline values: CDR1 SGHAT, CDR2 FQNNGV. The CDR3 is 17 amino acids. The chain's CDR3 is CASITGTSGIHTGELFF. In nucleotides, the CDR3 is TGTGCCAGCATAACCGGGACTAGCGGGATACACACCGGGGAGCTGTTTTTT.

The chain has TRBV2 and TRBJ2-3, with TRBD2 matching 7 bases. Germline CDR1 is SNHLY and CDR2 is FYNNEI. The V gene end was trimmed by 10 bases and the J gene end by 2 bases; junction bases not matched to a gene: 3. This CDR3 comprises 12 residues. Written as DNA, the CDR3 is TGTGCCACCGGACTAGTCACAGATACGCAGTATTTT. Its translation is CATGLVTDTQYF.